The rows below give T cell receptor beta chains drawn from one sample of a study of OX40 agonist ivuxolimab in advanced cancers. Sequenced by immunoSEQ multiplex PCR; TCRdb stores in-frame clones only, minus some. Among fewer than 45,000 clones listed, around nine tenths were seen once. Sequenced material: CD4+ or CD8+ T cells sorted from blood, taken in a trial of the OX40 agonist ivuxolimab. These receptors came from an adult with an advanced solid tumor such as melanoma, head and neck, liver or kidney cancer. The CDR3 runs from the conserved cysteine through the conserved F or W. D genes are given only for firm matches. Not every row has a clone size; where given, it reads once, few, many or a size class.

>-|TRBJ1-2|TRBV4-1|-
TGCGCCAGCAGCCATCACGGGGTGCAAAACTATGGCTACACCTTC
CASSHHGVQNYGYTF
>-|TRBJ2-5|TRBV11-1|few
TGTGCCAGCAGCCCCATGTTGACAGTTCAAGAGACCCAGTACTTC
CASSPMLTVQETQYF
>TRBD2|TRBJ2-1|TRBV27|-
TGTGCCAGCAGTTGGACTAGCGGGGGTATTAATGAGCAGTTCTTC
CASSWTSGGINEQFF
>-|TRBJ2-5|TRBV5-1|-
TGCGCCAGCAGTATTGGGGGAGCACTCCAAGAGACCCAGTACTTC
CASSIGGALQETQYF
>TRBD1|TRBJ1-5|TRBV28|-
TGTGCCAGCACCTTGCTGGGACAGGGGGCTGGACAGCCCCAGCATTTT
CASTLLGQGAGQPQHF
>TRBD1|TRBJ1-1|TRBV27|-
TGTGCCAGCAGTCCAAGGAGGACAGGGGGCACTGAAGCTTTCTTT
CASSPRRTGGTEAFF
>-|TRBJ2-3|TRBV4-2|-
TGTGCCAGCAGCCAAGCCCCCGTGGGGGCCGCAGATACGCAGTATTTT
CASSQAPVGAADTQYF
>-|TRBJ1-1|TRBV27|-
TGTGCCAGCAGTTTAAACAGGGACACTGAAGCTTTCTTT
CASSLNRDTEAFF
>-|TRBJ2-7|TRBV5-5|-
TGTGCCAGCAGCTTGGAAAGACACTACCCCTACGAGCAGTACTTC
CASSLERHYPYEQYF
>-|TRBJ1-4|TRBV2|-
TGTGCCAGCTCAACTAATGAAAAACTGTTTTTT
CASSTNEKLFF
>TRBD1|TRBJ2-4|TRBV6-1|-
TGTGCCAGCAGTCCCCTTAGGGGACAGAACATTCAGTACTTC
CASSPLRGQNIQYF
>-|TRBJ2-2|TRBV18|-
TGTGCCAGCTCACCACGAGGGAACACCGGGGAGCTGTTTTTT
CASSPRGNTGELFF
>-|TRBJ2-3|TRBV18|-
TGTGCCAGCTCACCCTCTCCTGATACGCAGTATTTT
CASSPSPDTQYF
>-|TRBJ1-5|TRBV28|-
TGTGCCAGCAGTTTAAGGGGGGCCTATAATCAGCCCCAGCATTTT
CASSLRGAYNQPQHF
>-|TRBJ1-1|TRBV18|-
TGTGCCAGCTCACCACTGGCGAACACTGAAGCTTTCTTT
CASSPLANTEAFF
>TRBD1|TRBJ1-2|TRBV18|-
TGTGCCAGCTCACAGGAGGGGGCGGATGGCTACACCTTC
CASSQEGADGYTF
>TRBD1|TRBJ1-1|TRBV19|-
TGTGCCAGTAGTATGTACAGGGGAGCTTTCTTT
CASSMYRGAFF
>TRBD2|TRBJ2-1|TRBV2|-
TGTGCCAGTTGTCCACGTACTAGCGGTCCTCACAATGAGCAGTTCTTC
CASCPRTSGPHNEQFF
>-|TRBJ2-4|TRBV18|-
TGTGCCAGCTCACCACCGTGGGGGTCCAAAAACATTCAGTACTTC
CASSPPWGSKNIQYF
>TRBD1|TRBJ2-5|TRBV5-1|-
TGCGCCAGCAGTCAAACAGGGGTCCGACAAGAGACCCAGTACTTC
CASSQTGVRQETQYF
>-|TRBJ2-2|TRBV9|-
TGTGCCAGCAGCCCGCCCGGAGGAGGGGAGCTGTTTTTT
CASSPPGGGELFF
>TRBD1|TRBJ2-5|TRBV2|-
TGTGCCAGCAGTACCGAGACAGGGCGTGTGGAGACCCAGTACTTC
CASSTETGRVETQYF
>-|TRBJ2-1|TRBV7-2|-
TGTGCCAGCAGCGCTAGTGGGGGGGCAGAGTTCTTC
CASSASGGAEFF
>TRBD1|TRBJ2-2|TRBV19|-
TGTGCCAGTAGTATAGAGGGACAGGAGACCGGGGAGCTGTTTTTT
CASSIEGQETGELFF
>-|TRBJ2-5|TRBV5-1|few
TGCGCCAGCAGCTTGGAGTCTAGAGGAGAAGAGACCCAGTACTTC
CASSLESRGEETQYF
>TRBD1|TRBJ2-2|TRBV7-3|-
TGTGCCAGCAGCGCGACAGGGTCCGGGGAGCTGTTTTTT
CASSATGSGELFF
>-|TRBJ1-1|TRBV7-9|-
TGTGCCAGCAGCTTATCGTGGGGGAGGGATGAAGCTTTCTTT
CASSLSWGRDEAFF
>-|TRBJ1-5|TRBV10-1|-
TGCGCCAGCTTAACGGGGCCTAGAAATCAGCCCCAGCATTTT
CASLTGPRNQPQHF
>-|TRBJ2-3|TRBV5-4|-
TGTGCCAGCAGGGAGGGGGGGAAAACTAGCACAGATACGCAGTATTTT
CASREGGKTSTDTQYF
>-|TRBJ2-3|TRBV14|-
TGTGCCAGCACCCCGACAGGGAGGGTAGGAGATACGCAGTATTTT
CASTPTGRVGDTQYF
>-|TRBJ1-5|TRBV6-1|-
TGTGCCAGCAGCCTTTGGGGGGGTCAGCCCCAGCATTTT
CASSLWGGQPQHF
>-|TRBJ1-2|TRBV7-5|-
TGTGTCAGAAGCACAAGACAGGGGGCGGGTGGCTACACCTTC
CVRSTRQGAGGYTF
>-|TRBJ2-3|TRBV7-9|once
TGTGCCAGCAGCCAAGGACGGGGCCTGGATACGCAGTATTTT
CASSQGRGLDTQYF
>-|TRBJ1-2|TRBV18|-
TGTGCCAGCTCACCCCCCGGCTCTCTATGGGGTCGCGGGTACACCTTC
CASSPPGSLWGRGYTF
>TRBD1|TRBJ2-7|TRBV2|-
TGTGCCAGCAGCAGACAGGGCCACGAGCAGTACTTC
CASSRQGHEQYF
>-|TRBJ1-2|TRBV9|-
TGTGCCAGCAGCGTAGCTCCATCCTATCGGGGGGCATCTTACACCTTC
CASSVAPSYRGASYTF
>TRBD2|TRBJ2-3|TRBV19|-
TGTGCCAGTAGTAGCGGGGGGACCACAGATACGCAGTATTTT
CASSSGGTTDTQYF
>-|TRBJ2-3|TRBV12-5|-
TGTGCTAGTGGTTCCGGATGGGTGAACCGAGCAGATACGCAGTATTTT
CASGSGWVNRADTQYF
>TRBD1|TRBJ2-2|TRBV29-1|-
TGCAGCGTTGAAGGAGGGGGCAGGACCGGGGAGCTGTTTTTT
CSVEGGGRTGELFF
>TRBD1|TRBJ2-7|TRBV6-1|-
TGTGCCAGCGGGTGGGACAGGGGTTCCGAGCAGTACTTC
CASGWDRGSEQYF
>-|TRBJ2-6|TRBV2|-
TGTGCCAGCCGGGGCAGGACGGCTGGGGCCAACGTCCTGACTTTC
CASRGRTAGANVLTF
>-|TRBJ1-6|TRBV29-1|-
TGCAGCGCCGCTTTCGAGCCTATCGGTAATTCACCCCTCCACTTT
CSAAFEPIGNSPLHF
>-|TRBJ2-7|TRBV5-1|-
TGCGCCAGCAGGGGGGAAGTCGACGAGCAGTACTTC
CASRGEVDEQYF
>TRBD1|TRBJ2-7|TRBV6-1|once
TGTGCCAGCAGCCGGACAGGGGCATCCTACGAGCAGTACTTC
CASSRTGASYEQYF
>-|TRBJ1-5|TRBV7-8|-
TGTGCCAGCAGCTTAGTAGTCGATCAGCCCCAGCATTTT
CASSLVVDQPQHF
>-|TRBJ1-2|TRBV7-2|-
TGTGCCAGCAGCAAGAGGGAGGGCACTTCTAACTATGGCTACACCTTC
CASSKREGTSNYGYTF
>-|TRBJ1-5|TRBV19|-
TGTGCCAGTAGTATTATCCGGTATAGCAATCAGCCCCAGCATTTT
CASSIIRYSNQPQHF
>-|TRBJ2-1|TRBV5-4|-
TGTGCCAGCAGCCCCGGGGACCTTTTTTCCTACAATGAGCAGTTCTTC
CASSPGDLFSYNEQFF
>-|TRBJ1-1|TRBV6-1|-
TGTGCCAGCAGGGCCCAGACGGTGAACACTGAAGCTTTCTTT
CASRAQTVNTEAFF
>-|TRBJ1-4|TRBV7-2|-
TGTGCCAGCAGCCGACAGGTTGCAACTAATGAAAAACTGTTTTTT
CASSRQVATNEKLFF
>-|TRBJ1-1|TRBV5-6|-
TGTGCCAGCAGCTTTTCAAACACTGAAGCTTTCTTT
CASSFSNTEAFF
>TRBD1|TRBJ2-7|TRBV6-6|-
TGTGCCAGCAGTTTTTCGACAGGGGGCCCCTACGAGCAGTACTTC
CASSFSTGGPYEQYF
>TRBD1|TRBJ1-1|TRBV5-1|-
TGCGCCAGCAGACGGACAGGGATGAACACTGAAGCTTTCTTT
CASRRTGMNTEAFF
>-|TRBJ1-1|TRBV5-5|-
TGTGCCAGCAGCTCCGGACCTAACCCGGGAGCTTTCTTT
CASSSGPNPGAFF
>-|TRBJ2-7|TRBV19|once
TGTGCCAGTAGCGGAGGGGGCGCGGGGTGGAACGAGCAGTACTTC
CASSGGGAGWNEQYF
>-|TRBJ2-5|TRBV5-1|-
TGCGCCAGCAGCCTCTATATTCAGGAGACCCAGTACTTC
CASSLYIQETQYF
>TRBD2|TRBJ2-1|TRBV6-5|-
TGTGCCAGCAGTTACTCGGTGGGGGGGTCCTACAATGAGCAGTTCTTC
CASSYSVGGSYNEQFF
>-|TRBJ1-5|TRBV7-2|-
TGTGCCAGCAGCTTAAGGGACCCGGGGCAGCCCCAGCATTTT
CASSLRDPGQPQHF
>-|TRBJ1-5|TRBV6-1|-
TGTGCCAGCAGTCTCGACAGGAATAATCAGCCCCAGCATTTT
CASSLDRNNQPQHF